A single sample gave rise to the 11 T cell receptor beta chains below, sequenced in a study of T-cell reconstitution after alpha-beta-depleted transplantation in children. Using unique molecular identifiers, the investigators prepared the TCRbeta library. TCRdb fed the PCR reads into MiXCR, producing one record per CDR3 protein. The repertoire holds approximately 110,000 distinct CDR3 sequences, about a tenth seen once, with less than 40% in the top ten. The source material was PBMCs, sampled before TCRalphabeta/CD19-depleted stem cell transplant. All receptors come from a boy between 2 and 15 years old with acute lymphoblastic leukemia, due to receive a stem cell transplant.

This clonotype came up a few times. This chain uses TRBV29-1 with TRBJ2-1; 9 bases are shared with TRBD2. Germline values: CDR1 SQVTM, CDR2 ANQGSEA. With V trimmed by 4 bases and J by 10 bases, 11 bases remained unmatched. The CDR3 sequence is 14 residues long. The DNA of the CDR3 is TGCAGCGTTGTTAGCGGACTAGCGAGAGGAGAGCAGTTCTTC. Translation: CSVVSGLARGEQFF.

V gene TRBV20-1 combines with J gene TRBJ2-6; possible D gene TRBD1, 6 bases. V was shortened by 1 base and J by 0 bases, with 13 bases between the two germline ends. Germline V CDR1 and CDR2: DFQATT, SNEGSKA (reference sequence). The CDR3 has 17 residues. The CDR3 here is CSARGPSGDSGANVLTF. As DNA, the CDR3 is TGCAGTGCTAGAGGACCGTCAGGGGACTCTGGGGCCAACGTCCTGACTTTC.

This clonotype was seen at least ten times. The junction shows a germline mismatch at one end, possibly a read error. V gene TRBV7-7 combines with J gene TRBJ2-6; D is unresolved. The CDR3 runs 13 residues. Germline V gene sequence: CDR1 SSHAT, CDR2 FNYEAQ (reference sequence). CDR3 sequence reads: CASTPGGANVLTF. CDR3 nucleotide sequence: TGTGCTAGCACCCCCGGAGGGGCCAACGTCCTGACTTTC.

The chain uses TRBV28 and TRBJ2-1, with TRBD2 matching over 9 bases. This CDR3 region has 16 residues. J gave up 7 bases and V 6 bases, and 13 bases lay outside the gene matches. From germline, CDR1 is MDHEN and CDR2 SYDVKM. CDR3 region: CASRLNSGSLGNEQFF. In DNA form, the CDR3 reads TGTGCCAGCAGACTCAATAGCGGGAGCCTCGGAAATGAGCAGTTCTTC.

The chain combines TRBV3-1 with TRBJ2-1; 7 bases line up with TRBD2. The CDR3 is 16 residues long. Trimming took 1 base from V and 12 from J; bases not matched to a gene: 15. Germline CDR1 reads LGHDT; CDR2 reads YNNKEL (reference sequence). The CDR3 reads CASSQVASGAFKRQFF. CDR3 DNA: TGTGCCAGCAGCCAAGTGGCCAGCGGGGCTTTCAAGAGGCAGTTCTTC.

This clonotype was seen more than once but under ten times. The rearrangement links TRBV5-1 to TRBJ2-1; D assignment may be TRBD1 or TRBD2 (5 bases each). V lost 4 bases and J 9 bases, leaving 11 bases between the germline ends. The germline gives CDR1 SGHRS, CDR2 YFSETQ. There are 12 residues in the CDR3. In DNA form, the CDR3 reads TGCGCCAGCAGCGGGTGGGGGAGTGAGCAGTTCTTC. It is translated as CASSGWGSEQFF.

On this clonotype: Here the CDR3 omits its conserved ending phenylalanine or tryptophan, so a read error is the likely source. CDR3 in amino acids: CASSFSTVSYEQYS. In DNA, the CDR3 is TGTGCCAGCAGCTTCTCGACAGTGTCCTACGAGCAGTACTCC. V is TRBV14 and J is TRBJ2-7; weak D call: TRBD1 (5 bases). Per germline, CDR1 SGHDN and CDR2 FVKESK. The CDR3 covers 14 residues. Trimming pared 5 bases from V and 1 base from J, leaving 12 bases between.

The V gene is TRBV4-2, the J gene TRBJ2-7; 9 bases agree with TRBD1. The CDR3 sequence is 15 residues long. After removal of 0 bases from V and 7 bases from J, the junction contained 7 bases not matched to a gene. Germline CDR1 reads LGHNA; CDR2 reads YNFKEQ. CDR3 coding DNA: TGTGCCAGCAGCCAAGACCACAGGGGGCCCCGGGAGCAGTACTTC. This translates into CASSQDHRGPREQYF.

The chain links TRBV5-4 to TRBJ2-1; no reliable D call. This CDR3 spans 15 amino acids. V dropped 3 bases and J dropped 1 base, with 11 bases sitting between them. CDR1 and CDR2 (germline): SGHNT, YYREEE (reference sequence). CDR3 residues: CASSSGPKSYNEQFF. The DNA for the CDR3 is TGTGCCAGCAGCTCCGGGCCGAAGTCCTACAATGAGCAGTTCTTC.

This chain joins TRBV5-4 and TRBJ2-1; D may be TRBD2 (5 bases). This CDR3 contains 13 residues. V lost 4 bases and J 10 bases, leaving 15 bases between the germline ends. CDR1 and CDR2 from the germline V gene are SGHNT and YYREEE (reference sequence). Written as DNA, the CDR3 is TGTGCCAGCAGCCCGGGGTTCTCGGGGGAGCAGTTCTTC. Its protein product is CASSPGFSGEQFF.

This clonotype was found many times. The CDR3 sequence: CASSLQGYHGYTF. CDR3 bases: TGTGCCAGCAGCTTACAGGGGTATCATGGCTACACCTTC. This chain links TRBV7-9 with TRBJ1-2, with D possibly being TRBD1 (6 bases). The CDR3 runs 13 residues. Germline CDR1 SEHNR, CDR2 FQNEAQ (reference sequence). V was pared by 2 bases and J by 6 bases, with 10 bases between.